The 21 T cell receptor beta chains presented below share a single source sample, sequenced in a study of CD8 T cells in Susac syndrome. Random hexamers served to reverse transcribe roughly 0.45 to 1 ug RNA. TCRdb reprocessed the immunoSEQ multiplex PCR reads with MiXCR, giving one entry per CDR3 protein. The sample has tens of thousands of distinct CDR3 sequences, 85% to 95% seen once. Sample: CD8+ T cells from PBMCs. These receptor sequences come from a human donor with Susac syndrome.

V and J are TRBV30 and TRBJ2-2; D might be TRBD2 (7 bases). Deletions cut 5 bases from V and 0 bases from J, with 13 bases between. CDR1 GTSNPN and CDR2 SVGIG come from the germline V gene (reference sequence). The CDR3 consists of 15 residues. The CDR3 DNA reads as TGTGCCTGGTGCCGGGGGGCTGCGAACACCGGGGAGCTGTTTTTT. Its protein product is CAWCRGAANTGELFF.

The table lists this clonotype with a count of one. This chain links TRBV28 with TRBJ2-1, with 8 nucleotides matching TRBD1. Germline V CDR1 and CDR2: MDHEN, SYDVKM. V was pared by 5 bases and J by 3 bases, with 9 bases of the junction left unmatched. This CDR3 has 16 residues. In nucleotides, the CDR3 is TGTGCCAGCAGTCAGGCCTCGGGACAGGTCTACAATGAGCAGTTCTTC. Its translation: CASSQASGQVYNEQFF.

This chain joins TRBV7-8 and TRBJ1-1; tentatively, D is TRBD1 (6 bases). CDR1 and CDR2 (germline): SGHVS, FQNEAQ. The CDR3 is made up of 14 amino acids. V was cut by 2 bases and J by 6 bases, with 13 bases left in between. This chain's CDR3 is CASSLLPGQPEAFF. The CDR3 nucleotides read TGTGCCAGCAGCTTATTACCGGGACAACCTGAAGCTTTCTTT.

J is TRBJ1-1 and V is TRBV6-1, with D possibly matching TRBD1 (5 bases). In germline, CDR1 is MNHNS, CDR2 SASEGT. Deletions cut 8 bases from V and 4 bases from J, with 11 bases between. This CDR3 region has 12 residues. The CDR3 reads CASGQGGTEAFF. The CDR3 coding sequence is TGTGCCAGCGGGCAGGGAGGCACTGAAGCTTTCTTT.

The chain is built from TRBV28 and TRBJ2-7; a weak D match, TRBD2 (6 bases). The CDR3 is 15 residues long. V dropped 6 bases and J dropped 5 bases, with 20 bases sitting between them. Germline CDR1 and CDR2: MDHEN and SYDVKM. Written as DNA, the CDR3 is TGTGCCAGCAGCCCCCCGGAGGGCCTTAACCACGAGCAGTACTTC. It codes for CASSPPEGLNHEQYF. The whole variable domain, remainder taken from reference TRBV28 and TRBJ2-7, is DVKVTQSSRYLVKRTGEKVFLECVQDMDHENMFWYRQDPGLGLRLIYFSYDVKMKEKGDIPEGYSVSREKKERFSLILESASTNQTSMYLCASSPPEGLNHEQYFGPGTRLTVT.

This clonotype was recorded only once. The rearrangement uses TRBV20-1 and TRBJ2-7; tentative D call: TRBD2 (5 bases). Per germline, CDR1 DFQATT and CDR2 SNEGSKA (reference sequence). This CDR3 is built from 13 residues. V gave up 3 bases and J gave up 0 bases, with 9 bases separating them. CDR3 sequence (DNA): TGCAGTGCTAGGCCAGCGGACTCCTACGAGCAGTACTTC. Translated, it gives CSARPADSYEQYF.

V is TRBV24-1 and J is TRBJ2-1, with a weak D call TRBD2 (6 bases). The CDR3 spans 14 residues. The germline V gene has CDR1 KGHDR and CDR2 SFDVKD. Trimming took off 8 bases at V and 6 bases at J, with 16 bases between the two ends. The CDR3 region has the DNA TGTGCCACCAACCCCGGGACTCACTTCAATGAGCAGTTCTTC. Translated, it gives CATNPGTHFNEQFF.

V gene TRBV15 combines with J gene TRBJ2-7, with a weak D call TRBD1 (5 bases). Trimming removed 0 bases from V and 6 bases from J, with 12 bases in between. The CDR3 runs to 14 residues. CDR1 and CDR2 (germline): LNHNV, YYDKDF (reference sequence). CDR3 in DNA: TGTGCCACCAGCAGAGATCCCCTAAGGGGCGAGCAGTACTTC. Residues: CATSRDPLRGEQYF.

The gene calls are TRBV30 and TRBJ2-5; no reliable D call. This CDR3 has 11 amino acids. CDR1 GTSNPN and CDR2 SVGIG come from the germline V gene (reference sequence). V was pared by 2 bases and J by 2 bases, with 3 bases between. CDR3 DNA sequence: TGTGCCTGGAGTTTACAAGAGACCCAGTACTTC. Protein: CAWSLQETQYF.

The chain combines TRBV20-1 with TRBJ2-4; D tentatively reads TRBD1 or TRBD2 (5 bases each). V lost 8 bases and J 5 bases, leaving 19 bases between the germline ends. The germline gives CDR1 DFQATT, CDR2 SNEGSKA (reference sequence). The CDR3 runs 14 residues. The CDR3 DNA is TGCAGTACGCGGACCCCGAGGGGCCAAAACATTCAGTACTTC. As protein: CSTRTPRGQNIQYF.

This chain links TRBV5-6 with TRBJ2-7; 14 bases match TRBD2. CDR3 length: 17 residues. V lost 4 bases and J lost 6; bases outside the gene matches: 12. In germline, CDR1 is SGHDT, CDR2 YYEEEE. CDR3 sequence (DNA): TGTGCCAGCAGCCGACCTAAGGAGGGGACTAGCGGGGGCGAGCAGTACTTC. Translation gives CASSRPKEGTSGGEQYF.

The rearrangement uses TRBV27 and TRBJ2-7; 9 bases map to TRBD2. CDR1 and CDR2 from the germline V gene are MNHEY and SMNVEV (reference sequence). V shed 5 bases and J 3 bases; nucleotides not matched to a gene: 8. CDR3 length equals 15 residues. This CDR3 reads CASSRGTSFHYEQYF. In nucleotides, the CDR3 is TGTGCCAGCAGTCGAGGGACTAGCTTTCACTACGAGCAGTACTTC.

The chain carries TRBV7-2 and TRBJ1-4; D unclear. Germline values: CDR1 SGHTA, CDR2 FQGNSA. Trimming removed 1 base at V and 7 bases at J, with 16 bases between. This CDR3 has 16 residues. In DNA, the CDR3 is TGTGCCAGCAGCTTAGGAAGGAGGGTGAGGAGTGAAAAACTGTTTTTT. Encoded protein: CASSLGRRVRSEKLFF.

The chain recombines TRBV12-3 or TRBV12-4 with TRBJ2-6, with 9 bases lining up with TRBD1. The V segment lost 8 bases and the J segment 1 base; nucleotides outside the gene matches: 9. The length of the CDR3 is 17 residues. CDR3 sequence: CASVPGQGQSGANVLTF. The DNA of the CDR3 is TGTGCCAGCGTTCCGGGACAGGGCCAATCTGGGGCCAACGTCCTGACTTTC.

The chain employs TRBV9 and TRBJ1-1; a weak D match, TRBD1 (6 bases). Between the trimmed V and J ends, which lost 4 bases and 1 base, there was a span of 8 bases. Germline V gives CDR1 SGDLS, CDR2 YYNGEE. The CDR3 sequence is 13 residues long. Written as DNA, the CDR3 is TGTGCCAGCAGCAGGGGGACGAACACTGAAGCTTTCTTT. Translated: CASSRGTNTEAFF.

The CDR3 here is CASSQGFDRQVSYEQYF. CDR3 DNA: TGCGCCAGCAGCCAAGGTTTCGACAGACAGGTATCCTACGAGCAGTACTTC. The J gene is TRBJ2-7, the V gene TRBV4-1, with D possibly matching TRBD1 (6 bases). The germline CDR1 and CDR2 sequences are MGHRA and YSYEKL. The CDR3 spans 17 residues. Trimming took off 1 base at V and 1 base at J, with 17 bases between the two ends.

The CDR3 protein is CASSFSGGGELFF. The CDR3 nucleotides read TGTGCCAGCAGTTTCTCGGGCGGCGGGGAGCTGTTTTTT. The chain recombines TRBV27 with TRBJ2-2; D is unclear. V was clipped by 3 bases and J by 7 bases, with 9 bases between them. Germline CDR1 MNHEY, CDR2 SMNVEV (reference sequence). The CDR3 sequence is 13 residues long.

V usage is TRBV12-3 or TRBV12-4 and J usage is TRBJ2-5; 7 bases are shared with TRBD2. The CDR3 length is 14 residues. Losses at the gene ends were 6 bases for V and 2 bases for J; bases not matched to a gene: 6. This CDR3 is CASSSSGVQETQYF. DNA of the CDR3: TGTGCCAGCAGCTCGAGCGGGGTTCAAGAGACCCAGTACTTC.

The chain is built from TRBV27 and TRBJ1-2; D gene uncertain. This CDR3 spans 11 amino acids. Germline CDR1 MNHEY, CDR2 SMNVEV (reference sequence). The V and J ends lost 5 bases and 6 bases respectively, with 7 bases between them. The CDR3 region has the DNA TGTGCCAGCAGTAACTGGAATGGCTACACCTTC. This encodes CASSNWNGYTF.

J is TRBJ2-7 and V is TRBV5-4; tentatively, D is TRBD1 (6 bases). The V and J ends lost 4 bases and 7 bases respectively, with 15 bases between them. The length of the CDR3 is 13 residues. Germline loops: CDR1 SGHNT, CDR2 YYREEE (reference sequence). CDR3 coding DNA: TGTGCCAGCAGCCCCGAGGGGGTCGGAGAGCAGTACTTC. The encoded protein is CASSPEGVGEQYF.

The chain carries TRBV2 and TRBJ1-2; TRBD1 matches at 7 bases. From germline, CDR1 is SNHLY and CDR2 FYNNEI. The V segment lost 6 bases and the J segment 3 bases; nucleotides outside the gene matches: 4. The length of the CDR3 is 13 residues. The CDR3 bases are TGTGCCAGCAGCAACAGGGGATACTATGGCTACACCTTC. Residues: CASSNRGYYGYTF.